The table lists the clone carrying this T cell receptor beta chain with many counts. No antigen is known for it. The lymph nodes were axillary draining lymph nodes from breast cancer patients. V lost 4 bases, J lost 7 bases, and 10 bases lay in between. The CDR3 runs to 12 residues. Looked up from germline, CDR1 is MNHEY and CDR2 is SVGAGI. The data originate from a study of breast tumors, draining lymph nodes, adjacent tissues. Study-wide findings and caveats: Compared with lymph nodes, tumors were less diverse; compared with nontumor tissue, more. Tumor T cell lymph node origin was a supported hypothesis, not proven. Tumor and nontumor repertoires were significantly more similar in luminal-like than in basal-like breast cancer. The data were judged consistent with most tumor T cells coming from lymph node and expanding in tumor.

TCRdb itself ran the multiplex PCR reads through MiXCR, one entry per CDR3 protein. The sample has over 150,000 distinct CDR3 sequences, 30% to 40% seen once; the top ten hold over 4%. The chain links TRBV6-5 to TRBJ1-2, with D perhaps TRBD1 (5 bases). Material for sequencing was axillary lymph node tissue. The TCR originated in a female donor with breast cancer. Some clones in this sample may be carry-over from other donors' samples. CDR3 loop: CASSSLQGGYTF. DNA for the CDR3: TGTGCCAGCAGTTCCCTGCAGGGTGGCTACACCTTC.